Following are 5 T cell receptor beta chains from one sample sequenced in a study of blood T cell repertoires in COVID-19. Clones were read by immunoSEQ multiplex PCR, and TCRdb kept only the in-frame ones, dropping some. The sample includes about 280,000 clones, almost 90% of them seen just once. Material for sequencing was peripheral blood. The receptors stem from a woman aged 25 to 39 with COVID-19, enrolled during active disease.

The rearrangement links TRBV5-1 to TRBJ2-1; the D is unclear. Trimming took off 0 bases at V and 3 bases at J, with 10 bases between the two ends. This CDR3 contains 15 residues. Per the germline V gene, CDR1 is SGHRS and CDR2 is YFSETQ. The CDR3 reads CASSLVDPIYNEQFF. CDR3 DNA sequence: TGCGCCAGCAGCTTGGTTGATCCTATCTACAATGAGCAGTTCTTC.

This clone was counted between two and nine times. The CDR3 region is CASRRPGQGGTGELFF. The CDR3 DNA sequence: TGTGCCAGCAGAAGACCGGGACAGGGGGGTACCGGGGAGCTGTTTTTT. This chain uses TRBV6-6 with TRBJ2-2; 11 nucleotides agree with TRBD1. Losses at the gene ends were 6 bases for V and 5 bases for J; bases not matched to a gene: 8. Germline V CDR1 and CDR2: MNHNY, SVGAGI (reference sequence). The CDR3 is 16 amino acids.

The chain employs TRBV19 and TRBJ1-6; possible D gene TRBD1, 5 bases. The V and J ends lost 5 bases and 7 bases respectively, with 9 bases between them. This CDR3 has 13 residues. Looked up from germline, CDR1 is LNHDA and CDR2 is SQIVND (reference sequence). The CDR3 sequence: CASSVSGNSPLHF. The CDR3, as DNA: TGTGCCAGTAGTGTATCAGGGAATTCACCCCTCCACTTT.

This rearrangement joins TRBV5-1 to TRBJ2-7; 7 bases fit TRBD2. The germline CDR1 and CDR2 sequences are SGHRS and YFSETQ. V shed 4 bases, J shed 0 bases, and the junction held 7 bases outside the gene matches. The CDR3 has 15 amino acids. The CDR3: CASSPNPSGSYEQYF. The CDR3 DNA is TGCGCCAGCAGCCCGAATCCTAGCGGCTCCTACGAGCAGTACTTC.

The chain joins TRBV5-1 to TRBJ2-5; TRBD1 might be the D (6 bases). Looked up from germline, CDR1 is SGHRS and CDR2 is YFSETQ. Trimming cost V 4 bases and J 2 bases, with 12 bases left between them. The CDR3 is 14 amino acids. In DNA form, the CDR3 reads TGCGCCAGCAGCGAGGGACACCTACAAGAGACCCAGTACTTC. This sequence encodes CASSEGHLQETQYF.